This T cell receptor (beta chain) stems from a study of technical replicates of blood from a few donors. The assay was immunoSEQ multiplex PCR, and TCRdb's table has in-frame clones only and misses some. This sample has tens of thousands of clones, with 90% to 97% found just once. Per germline, CDR1 SGHRS and CDR2 YFSETQ. The V end lost 1 base, the J end lost 4 bases, and 6 bases lay between the germline ends. The CDR3 is 12 amino acids. This sequence joins TRBV5-1 and TRBJ2-7, with D maybe TRBD2 (5 bases). This clonotype originated in a human donor in good health. Sequencing was performed on T cells isolated from PBMCs. The CDR3 DNA sequence: TGCGCCAGCAGCTTGCGAGGGTACGAGCAGTACTTC. Protein: CASSLRGYEQYF.